These 30 T cell receptor beta chains originate from one sample sequenced in a study of shared T cell receptors in the human thymus. Assay used: immunoSEQ multiplex PCR; TCRdb lists only in-frame clones, some missing. The table includes hundreds of thousands of clones, around 87% detected once. Separately, the same data were catalogued under a study of human thymus T cells.

Sequencing was carried out using thymocytes. The receptors come from a boy in the first two years of life with a congenital heart defect.

The V and J genes are TRBV7-2 and TRBJ1-2; D is unclear. Trimming left V 2 bases short and J 1 base short, with 8 bases between. The CDR3 has 14 amino acids. The germline gives CDR1 SGHTA, CDR2 FQGNSA. Written as DNA, the CDR3 is TGTGCCAGCAGCTTATACATCTTTAACTATGGCTACACCTTC. This gives the protein CASSLYIFNYGYTF.

This rearrangement joins TRBV29-1 to TRBJ1-2; D is unclear. The CDR3 runs to 15 residues. Germline lookup yields CDR1 SQVTM and CDR2 ANQGSEA. Trimming removed 6 bases from V and 5 bases from J, with 22 bases in between. The chain's CDR3 is CSVEKSAPKLYGYTF. CDR3 nucleotide sequence: TGCAGCGTCGAGAAATCAGCGCCTAAACTGTATGGCTACACCTTC.

The chain uses TRBV7-9 and TRBJ1-1; D is ambiguous. This CDR3 comprises 13 residues. Germline V gene data show CDR1 as SEHNR and CDR2 as FQNEAQ (reference sequence). V lost 1 base and J lost 6, with 9 bases in between. This CDR3 reads CASSLGLQPEAFF. The CDR3 bases are TGTGCCAGCAGCTTAGGTCTACAGCCTGAAGCTTTCTTT. The variable domain in full, with the rest retrieved from reference TRBV7-9 and TRBJ1-1, is DTGVSQNPRHKITKRGQNVTFRCDPISEHNRLYWYRQTLGQGPEFLTYFQNEAQLEKSRLLSDRFSAERPKGSFSTLEIQRTEQGDSAMYLCASSLGLQPEAFFGQGTRLTVV.

Only a few counts were recorded for this clone. The chain is built from TRBV15 and TRBJ2-3; 9 nucleotides agree with TRBD2. The CDR3 runs 18 residues. Germline V gene data show CDR1 as LNHNV and CDR2 as YYDKDF (reference sequence). The trim removed 2 bases at V and 3 bases at J, leaving 12 bases unmatched. The CDR3 bases are TGTGCCACCAGCAGATCCCCCAGCCTAGCGGGAACAACAGATACGCAGTATTTT. This codes for CATSRSPSLAGTTDTQYF.

This clone was counted once. The chain is built from TRBV28 and TRBJ1-1; possible D gene TRBD1, 6 bases. The V and J ends lost 5 bases and 5 bases respectively, with 15 bases between them. Germline V gene data show CDR1 as MDHEN and CDR2 as SYDVKM. This CDR3 region has 14 residues. Written as DNA, the CDR3 is TGTGCCAGCAGTCCGACAGGTAAAAGGACTGAAGCTTTCTTT. This encodes CASSPTGKRTEAFF.

The J gene is TRBJ2-1, the V gene TRBV5-1, with 11 bases aligning to TRBD2. J lost 7 bases, V lost 1 base, and 13 bases had no gene match. In germline, CDR1 is SGHRS, CDR2 YFSETQ. The CDR3 covers 18 residues. The CDR3 DNA follows: TGCGCCAGCAGCTTGTTTAAAACTAGCGGGAGTGGTTTAAATGAGCAGTTCTTC. Translating gives CASSLFKTSGSGLNEQFF.

The chain employs TRBV6-4 and TRBJ1-2; 8 bases match TRBD1. After removal of 7 bases from V and 3 bases from J, the junction contained 7 bases not matched to a gene. The length of the CDR3 is 14 residues. Germline V lookup: CDR1 MRHNA, CDR2 SNTAGT. Here the CDR3 DNA reads TGTGCCAGCAAAAGGACAGGGAGGGACTATGGCTACACCTTC. It codes for CASKRTGRDYGYTF.

This clone was detected once. The J gene is TRBJ2-7, the V gene TRBV27; 7 nucleotides agree with TRBD1. The trim removed 4 bases at V and 5 bases at J, leaving 5 bases unmatched. CDR3 length: 13 residues. Germline V gene lookup returns CDR1 MNHEY and CDR2 SMNVEV (reference sequence). CDR3: CASSSRQGDEQYF. The CDR3 bases are TGTGCCAGCAGTTCCCGACAGGGCGACGAGCAGTACTTC.

This rearrangement joins TRBV28 to TRBJ2-3; 12 bases are a match to TRBD2. Germline V lookup: CDR1 MDHEN, CDR2 SYDVKM. The CDR3 sequence is 21 residues long. Losses at the gene ends were 6 bases for V and 2 bases for J; bases not matched to a gene: 21. CDR3 coding DNA: TGTGCCAGCAGCCCAGGAGTGGGGCGACTAGCGGGGGCCGACACCACAGATACGCAGTATTTT. Translated, it gives CASSPGVGRLAGADTTDTQYF.

The V gene is TRBV7-6, the J gene TRBJ2-3, with 8 bases aligning to TRBD2. Germline CDR1 is SGHVS and CDR2 is FNYEAQ. The V and J ends lost 6 bases and 1 base, in that order; junction bases with no gene match: 6. The CDR3 is 15 residues long. CDR3 sequence (DNA): TGTGCCAGCAGACCGACTAGCGAGGGCACAGATACGCAGTATTTT. It yields the protein CASRPTSEGTDTQYF. The whole variable domain, remainder taken from reference TRBV7-6 and TRBJ2-3, is GAGVSQSPRYKVTKRGQDVALRCDPISGHVSLYWYRQALGQGPEFLTYFNYEAQQDKSGLPNDRFSAERPEGSISTLTIQRTEQRDSAMYRCASRPTSEGTDTQYFGPGTRLTVL.

The V and J genes are TRBV28 and TRBJ2-7; 7 bases match TRBD2. The CDR3 is 12 residues long. The germline V gene encodes CDR1 MDHEN and CDR2 SYDVKM. The V and J ends lost 5 bases and 5 bases, in that order; junction bases with no gene match: 3. This chain's CDR3 is CASSVGGNEQYF. The CDR3 DNA reads TGTGCCAGCAGTGTCGGGGGGAACGAGCAGTACTTC.

The chain employs TRBV21-1 and TRBJ1-4. TRBV21-1 is a listed pseudogene. The CDR3 is 15 residues long. The CDR3 sequence is CASSPRGGKTEKLFF. CDR3 nucleotide sequence: TGTGCCAGCAGCCCAAGGGGGGGCAAAACTGAAAAACTGTTTTTT.

The genes are TRBV27 and TRBJ1-2, with 7 bases fitting TRBD1. V trimming: 6 bases; J trimming: 3 bases; junction bases outside the gene matches: 7. The germline CDR1 and CDR2 sequences are MNHEY and SMNVEV (reference sequence). The CDR3 runs to 14 residues. CDR3 sequence (DNA): TGTGCCAGCAGGATGGACAGGACCGACTATGGCTACACCTTC. Protein product: CASRMDRTDYGYTF.

This rearrangement joins TRBV7-9 to TRBJ1-1, with D unclear. Germline V gene data show CDR1 as SEHNR and CDR2 as FQNEAQ (reference sequence). V was shortened by 5 bases and J by 7 bases, with 17 bases between the two germline ends. The CDR3 sequence is 14 residues long. CDR3 nucleotides: TGTGCCAGCAGCCTGAGGGCGAGCTGGAGTGAAGCTTTCTTT. Translated, it gives CASSLRASWSEAFF.

On this clone itself: At one boundary the junction diverges from the germline segment, which might be a read error. Other DNA sequences in this specimen translate into the identical CDR3. V is TRBV30 and J is TRBJ1-4; D gene ambiguous. CDR3 size: 13 residues. Germline CDR1 GTSNPN, CDR2 SVGIG (reference sequence). CDR3 DNA: TGTGCCTGGCGTTTTACAACTAATGAGAAACTGTTTTTT. This gives the protein CAWRFTTNEKLFF.

This sequence joins TRBV14 and TRBJ2-7, with no clear D. Germline assignment: CDR1 SGHDN and CDR2 FVKESK. This CDR3 is 15 amino acids long. V dropped 0 bases and J dropped 2 bases, with 11 bases sitting between them. The CDR3 protein is CASSQDSLGPYEQYF. DNA for the CDR3: TGTGCCAGCAGCCAAGATTCCCTTGGGCCCTACGAGCAGTACTTC.

The V call is TRBV28, the J call TRBJ1-5; 9 bases are a match to TRBD1. From germline, CDR1 is MDHEN and CDR2 SYDVKM. The ends lost 1 base at V and 6 bases at J; junction bases unmatched: 13. The CDR3 runs to 18 residues. The CDR3 region is CASSLYFIRDRAGQPQHF. The CDR3 DNA reads as TGTGCCAGCAGTTTATATTTCATCAGGGACAGGGCAGGTCAGCCCCAGCATTTT. Full variable domain (outside the CDR3, taken from reference TRBV28 and TRBJ1-5): DVKVTQSSRYLVKRTGEKVFLECVQDMDHENMFWYRQDPGLGLRLIYFSYDVKMKEKGDIPEGYSVSREKKERFSLILESASTNQTSMYLCASSLYFIRDRAGQPQHFGDGTRLSIL.

The rearrangement uses TRBV7-2 and TRBJ1-4, with 9 nucleotides matching TRBD1. The CDR3 length is 15 residues. CDR1 is SGHTA, CDR2 FQGNSA, per germline. The V and J ends lost 5 bases and 7 bases, in that order; junction bases with no gene match: 8. CDR3 sequence (DNA): TGTGCCAGCAGCCGTCGACAGGGGGTATGTGAAAAACTGTTTTTT. This translates into CASSRRQGVCEKLFF.

The J gene is TRBJ2-3, the V gene TRBV18; 15 bases match TRBD2. The CDR3 contains 15 residues. Germline CDR1 KGHSH, CDR2 LQKENI. V lost 3 bases to trimming and J lost 7 bases; unmatched junction nucleotides: 2. For the CDR3, the DNA is TGTGCCAGCTCACCGGGACTAGCGGGAGGATATACGCAGTATTTT. It codes for CASSPGLAGGYTQYF.

The chain employs TRBV10-2 and TRBJ2-1, with TRBD2 identical over 7 bases. The length of the CDR3 is 14 residues. In germline, CDR1 is WSHSY, CDR2 SAAADI. The junction had 8 bases not matched to a gene; V was cut back by 4 bases and J by 8 bases. The CDR3 bases are TGCGCCAGCAGTGTAGGACTAGAGCTCCATGAGCAGTTCTTC. Residues: CASSVGLELHEQFF.

This chain connects TRBV14 to TRBJ2-1; D unclear. CDR1 SGHDN and CDR2 FVKESK come from the germline V gene. CDR3 length equals 14 residues. V lost 0 bases to trimming and J lost 8 bases, with 11 bases between them. CDR3 bases: TGTGCCAGCAGCCAAGAGGGCTCGCCCCATGAGCAGTTCTTC. Protein sequence: CASSQEGSPHEQFF. The complete variable domain, with remaining parts taken from reference TRBV14 and TRBJ2-1, reads EAGVTQFPSHSVIEKGQTVTLRCDPISGHDNLYWYRRVMGKEIKFLLHFVKESKQDESGMPNNRFLAERTGGTYSTLKVQPAELEDSGVYFCASSQEGSPHEQFFGPGTRLTVL.

The J gene is TRBJ2-2, the V gene TRBV28, with D perhaps TRBD1 (6 bases). Germline CDR1 and CDR2: MDHEN and SYDVKM. V dropped 6 bases and J dropped 0 bases, with 14 bases sitting between them. The CDR3 consists of 16 residues. CDR3 loop: CASRKGQPTNTGELFF. The CDR3 nucleotides read TGTGCCAGCAGAAAGGGACAACCTACGAACACCGGGGAGCTGTTTTTT.

The chain is built from TRBV6-6 and TRBJ1-6; D is possibly TRBD1 (6 bases). V lost 6 bases and J lost 11, with 20 bases in between. The CDR3 is made up of 15 amino acids. Germline V gene sequence: CDR1 MNHNY, CDR2 SVGAGI (reference sequence). CDR3 loop: CASSTPGAVFAPLHF. DNA for the CDR3: TGTGCCAGCAGCACCCCAGGGGCAGTCTTCGCACCCCTCCACTTT.

The chain links TRBV29-1 to TRBJ1-2, with a possible D match to TRBD1 (6 bases). The CDR3 length is 14 residues. Trimming left V 5 bases short and J 6 bases short, with 19 bases between. The germline CDR1 and CDR2 sequences are SQVTM and ANQGSEA. CDR3 residues: CSVFTDRSGHGYTF. The CDR3 DNA follows: TGCAGCGTTTTTACAGACAGGTCTGGGCATGGCTACACCTTC.

V is TRBV7-9 and J is TRBJ2-5, with no clear D. This CDR3 region has 12 residues. Trimming took off 11 bases at V and 2 bases at J, with 12 bases between the two ends. Germline V gives CDR1 SEHNR, CDR2 FQNEAQ (reference sequence). The CDR3 coding sequence is TGTGCCGCTCAAGGCGGTCAAGAGACCCAGTACTTC. Translation: CAAQGGQETQYF.

The rearrangement joins TRBV9 to TRBJ2-5; TRBD2 aligns across 10 bases. Trimming cost V 4 bases and J 4 bases; bases outside gene matches: 16. Germline loops: CDR1 SGDLS, CDR2 YYNGEE. This CDR3 is 18 amino acids long. The CDR3 sequence is CASSSRGRLAGVGETQYF. The CDR3 DNA follows: TGTGCCAGCAGCTCCCGTGGGCGTCTAGCGGGAGTCGGAGAGACCCAGTACTTC.

J is TRBJ2-7 and V is TRBV4-3, with 7 bases matching TRBD1. The CDR3 is 19 residues long. CDR1 and CDR2 from the germline V gene are LGHNA and YSLEER. The V and J ends lost 0 bases and 2 bases, in that order; junction bases with no gene match: 16. CDR3 loop: CASSQDRSSSRQGAYEQYF. Here the CDR3 DNA reads TGCGCCAGCAGCCAAGATCGCTCCTCGTCCCGACAGGGAGCCTACGAGCAGTACTTC.

The chain has TRBV5-4 and TRBJ2-5, with a weak D call TRBD1 (6 bases). The CDR3 is 13 amino acids. The germline CDR1 and CDR2 sequences are SGHNT and YYREEE (reference sequence). Trimming stripped 2 bases from V and 3 bases from J, with 8 bases between. CDR3 nucleotides: TGTGCCAGCAGCTTATGGACAGAAGAGACCCAGTACTTC. Its protein product is CASSLWTEETQYF.

The chain employs TRBV5-6 and TRBJ1-5, with no clear D. Trimming left V 1 base short and J 4 bases short, with 6 bases between. Germline CDR1 is SGHDT and CDR2 is YYEEEE. The CDR3 has 13 residues. The CDR3 loop is CASSLSVNQPQHF. The CDR3 DNA reads as TGTGCCAGCAGCTTGTCAGTTAATCAGCCCCAGCATTTT.

This clone was counted a few times. The chain couples TRBV5-6 to TRBJ1-2; 10 bases map to TRBD1. The CDR3 totals 13 residues. Unmatched junction bases numbered 5, after V lost 4 bases and J lost 8 bases. Germline lookup yields CDR1 SGHDT and CDR2 YYEEEE. The CDR3, as DNA: TGTGCCAGCAGCCCGGACAGGGGGGAGGGCTACACCTTC. Its translation is CASSPDRGEGYTF.